A selection of T cell receptor beta chains follows, all from one sample in a study of shared T cell receptors in the human thymus. The data were produced by immunoSEQ multiplex PCR, yet TCRdb's version contains in-frame clones alone and is incomplete. The table records hundreds of thousands of clones, approximately 88% of them present only once. The same specimen was also included in a second study, on human thymus T cells.

Input material: thymocytes. All receptors come from a boy less than two years old with a congenital heart defect. Both conserved end residues are part of each CDR3. A D gene is named only where the DNA matches it firmly. A clone size is listed for some rows: how often the clone was seen (once, few, many), or a class if it is expanded.

CDR3nt,CDR3aa,abundance,v_gene,j_gene,d_gene
TGTGCCAGCAGCTCTCTAGCGACGGCACCCATGAACACTGAAGCTTTCTTT,CASSSLATAPMNTEAFF,once,TRBV7-2,TRBJ1-1,NA
TGTGCCAGCAGTTGCCGGACAGAATCCCGAACATCCTCAAAGTACAATGAGCAGTTCTTC,CASSCRTESRTSSKYNEQFF,NA,TRBV27,TRBJ2-1,NA
TGTGCCAGCAGGGGGGACAGAACGGACACTGAAGCTTTCTTT,CASRGDRTDTEAFF,few,TRBV2,TRBJ1-1,TRBD1
TGTGCCAGCAGCTTAGCCCCCCTACAGGGGAAAGGTTACGAGCAGTACTTC,CASSLAPLQGKGYEQYF,NA,TRBV7-9,TRBJ2-7,TRBD1
TGTGCCAGCAGTGAATACGGGGTAGCGGGCTCCTACGAGCAGTACTTC,CASSEYGVAGSYEQYF,NA,TRBV28,TRBJ2-7,TRBD2
TGTGCCAGCAGTTTATTTGGGGCCACTGAAGCTTTCTTT,CASSLFGATEAFF,NA,TRBV27,TRBJ1-1,NA
TGCGCCAGCAGCCAAGATCAATACATTCAGTACTTC,CASSQDQYIQYF,NA,TRBV4-1,TRBJ2-4,NA
TGTGCCAGCAGTTTCCCCCCCGGGGTTCTCTCGAATCAGCCCCAGCATTTT,CASSFPPGVLSNQPQHF,NA,TRBV28,TRBJ1-5,NA
TGTGCCATCAGTGGGACCGGACTAGGAGGGGAAGAGACCCAGTACTTC,CAISGTGLGGEETQYF,once,TRBV10-3,TRBJ2-5,TRBD2
TGCGCCAGCAGCCCCCTGGGGAGGCCCCGCGGGGAGCTGTTTTTT,CASSPLGRPRGELFF,few,TRBV5-1,TRBJ2-2,NA
TGTGCCAGCAGCAAGGACAGGGCCTACGAGCAGTACTTC,CASSKDRAYEQYF,NA,TRBV7-9,TRBJ2-7,TRBD1
TGTGCCCCATGGGAGGGTGTCACAGATACGCAGTATTTT,CAPWEGVTDTQYF,NA,TRBV2,TRBJ2-3,TRBD2
TGTGCCAGCAGTGATAGCGGGAGTTACGAGCAGTACTTC,CASSDSGSYEQYF,NA,TRBV6-4,TRBJ2-7,TRBD2
TGTGCCACCAGCAGTAGATTACAGGCTGGCTACACCTTC,CATSSRLQAGYTF,NA,TRBV15,TRBJ1-2,NA
TGTGCCAGCACATCGGCGGGACAGACAGATACGCAGTATTTT,CASTSAGQTDTQYF,NA,TRBV6-5,TRBJ2-3,NA
TGTGCCAGCAGTACACGGGGGGGCTTACGTTATGGCTACACCTTC,CASSTRGGLRYGYTF,NA,TRBV6-5,TRBJ1-2,NA
TGTGCCAGCAGCTTAGCCCCGCGGGGAACCTACGAGCAGTACTTC,CASSLAPRGTYEQYF,NA,TRBV7-2,TRBJ2-7,NA
TGCGCCAGCACCAGTGCCTCGGGACAGGGGACAGATACGCAGTATTTT,CASTSASGQGTDTQYF,NA,TRBV10-1,TRBJ2-3,TRBD1
TGCAGCGTTGCACTAGCGGGAGGGCTGAACAATGAGCAGTTCTTC,CSVALAGGLNNEQFF,NA,TRBV29-1,TRBJ2-1,TRBD2
TGTGCCAGCAGCGTAGAGTGGAGGGACGAGCAGTACTTC,CASSVEWRDEQYF,NA,TRBV9,TRBJ2-7,NA
TGTGCCAGCAGCTTAGGCCCCAAGGGGCCAGTCACAGATACGCAGTATTTT,CASSLGPKGPVTDTQYF,NA,TRBV11-3,TRBJ2-3,NA
TGCGCCAGCAGCTTGTACAGGGGGAAAAACAGTGAGCAGTTCTTC,CASSLYRGKNSEQFF,NA,TRBV5-1,TRBJ2-1,TRBD1
TGCGCCAGCAGTCCGGGACAGGGGACAGGCGAGACCCAGTACTTC,CASSPGQGTGETQYF,NA,TRBV10-1,TRBJ2-5,TRBD1
TGTGCCAGCTCGACGGGGACAGGGGCCGGGGAGCTGTTTTTT,CASSTGTGAGELFF,NA,TRBV18,TRBJ2-2,TRBD1
TGCGCCAGCACGTTCGGGACAAGCTCTCATGAGCAGTTCTTC,CASTFGTSSHEQFF,few,TRBV5-1,TRBJ2-1,NA
TGTGCCAGCAGCTCGGGACTAGCGGTATCCTACGAGCAGTACTTC,CASSSGLAVSYEQYF,once,TRBV6-5,TRBJ2-7,TRBD2
TGTGCCAGCTCTCCCCCGGGGAACGAGACCCAGTACTTC,CASSPPGNETQYF,NA,TRBV6-6,TRBJ2-5,NA
TGTGCCAGTAGTCCGACCGGGACAATCCGAGAGACCCAGTACTTC,CASSPTGTIRETQYF,few,TRBV19,TRBJ2-5,NA
TGTGCCAGCAGTTTACCCACCAAGGGGGAGGGACTTTACCACACAGATACGCAGTATTTT,CASSLPTKGEGLYHTDTQYF,NA,TRBV28,TRBJ2-3,NA
TGTGCCTCTGGGGGTCATGGGCGGGAGAGGACAGATACGCAGTATTTT,CASGGHGRERTDTQYF,NA,TRBV2,TRBJ2-3,TRBD2
TGTGCCAGCAGTTTTAGGCAGAGGGTCAATGGCTACACCTTC,CASSFRQRVNGYTF,NA,TRBV28,TRBJ1-2,NA
TGTGCCAGCAGCGAACCCATCAACCTTAGCTACGAGCAGTACTTC,CASSEPINLSYEQYF,NA,TRBV25-1,TRBJ2-7,NA
TGTGCCAGCTCACCACCGATGCGGGAGCCAACCTACGAGCAGTACTTC,CASSPPMREPTYEQYF,NA,TRBV18,TRBJ2-7,TRBD2
TGTGCCAGCACCCCGGTCGGGGGTAACACTGAAGCTTTCTTT,CASTPVGGNTEAFF,NA,TRBV28,TRBJ1-1,NA
TGTGCCACGAACACGGAGGGTCGACTAGGTGCCTCCTACAATGAGCAGTTCTTC,CATNTEGRLGASYNEQFF,NA,TRBV15,TRBJ2-1,NA
TGTGCCAGCAGCCCCTCTGGGACTACTTTCTCCTACGAGCAGTACTTC,CASSPSGTTFSYEQYF,NA,TRBV9,TRBJ2-7,TRBD2
TGCGCCGGCAGCCAAAACCTTAGGGGGCAGCGGGAGGGCCGTTTTTGCACCGGGGAGCTGTTTTTT,CAGSQNLRGQREGRFCTGELFF,NA,TRBV4-1,TRBJ2-2,TRBD2
TGTGCCAGCAGGGGAGGCGGCTACACCTTC,CASRGGGYTF,NA,TRBV5-8,TRBJ1-2,NA
TGCGCCAGCAGCTTGGTTAGCGGGAGTTTTAATGAGCAGTTCTTC,CASSLVSGSFNEQFF,NA,TRBV5-1,TRBJ2-1,TRBD2
TGTGCCAGCAGTGAAGGGCAGGCAACCGAAACCGTCTCCTACGAGCAGTACTTC,CASSEGQATETVSYEQYF,NA,TRBV2,TRBJ2-7,NA
TGTGCCAGTAGTATGGCAGAATCCTATGGCTACACCTTC,CASSMAESYGYTF,once,TRBV19,TRBJ1-2,NA
TGTGCCAGCAGTAGCCTCCCTGACACAGTTGAAAAACTGTTTTTT,CASSSLPDTVEKLFF,NA,TRBV28,TRBJ1-4,NA
TGTGCCAGCAGTTTAAGGACTAGCGGGAGGCTAAGCTCCTACGAGCAGTACTTC,CASSLRTSGRLSSYEQYF,NA,TRBV28,TRBJ2-7,TRBD2
TGTGCCAGCAGCCGGACTATCCCCAGCACAGATACGCAGTATTTT,CASSRTIPSTDTQYF,NA,TRBV5-4,TRBJ2-3,NA
TGTGCCACCAGCAGAGCCTTTGAGGGCGCGCCGAGCCTCTATGGCTACACCTTC,CATSRAFEGAPSLYGYTF,once,TRBV15,TRBJ1-2,NA
TGTGCCACCAGCAGAGATGAAAGGATCGGCCAGGGGGCAGATACGCAGTATTTT,CATSRDERIGQGADTQYF,few,TRBV15,TRBJ2-3,TRBD1
TGTGCCAGCAGCAAGGTACAGGATAATGAGCAGTTCTTC,CASSKVQDNEQFF,NA,TRBV21-1,TRBJ2-1,NA
TGTGCCAGCCTCGGACAGGGTGTAAACTATGGCTACACCTTC,CASLGQGVNYGYTF,NA,TRBV2,TRBJ1-2,TRBD1
TGTGCCAGCAGCCGAGGACAGCCGGGGAGCGGGGAGCTGTTTTTT,CASSRGQPGSGELFF,NA,TRBV14,TRBJ2-2,NA
TGCGCCAGCAGCCATAGGGGGGGAAGGAACTACAATGAGCAGTTCTTC,CASSHRGGRNYNEQFF,once,TRBV4-3,TRBJ2-1,NA
TGTGCCAGCAGTTACTCGACTAGCGGGCCTTTAGGGACCGGGGAGCTGTTTTTT,CASSYSTSGPLGTGELFF,once,TRBV6-7,TRBJ2-2,TRBD2
TGTGCCAGCAGCTCCGGGGCGGGAGACCCCTCCTACGAGCAGTACTTC,CASSSGAGDPSYEQYF,few,TRBV11-2,TRBJ2-7,TRBD2
TGTGCCACCAAACGGGACTCCCGAGGCCATGAGCAGTTCTTC,CATKRDSRGHEQFF,NA,TRBV6-5,TRBJ2-1,NA
TGTGCCAGCAGCTTGGGTGTACAGGGGGCAACTAATGAAAAACTGTTTTTT,CASSLGVQGATNEKLFF,NA,TRBV5-4,TRBJ1-4,TRBD1
TGCGCCAGCAGCGCATACACCCTCAGGGTGAAGAGCGAGCAGTACTTC,CASSAYTLRVKSEQYF,NA,TRBV5-1,TRBJ2-7,NA
TGTGCCAGTAAGTTGATGGGAGACTATGGCTACACCTTC,CASKLMGDYGYTF,NA,TRBV19,TRBJ1-2,NA
TGCGCCAGCAGCTCGTCTCAGGGGACAACCACCGGGGAGCTGTTTTTT,CASSSSQGTTTGELFF,NA,TRBV4-3,TRBJ2-2,NA